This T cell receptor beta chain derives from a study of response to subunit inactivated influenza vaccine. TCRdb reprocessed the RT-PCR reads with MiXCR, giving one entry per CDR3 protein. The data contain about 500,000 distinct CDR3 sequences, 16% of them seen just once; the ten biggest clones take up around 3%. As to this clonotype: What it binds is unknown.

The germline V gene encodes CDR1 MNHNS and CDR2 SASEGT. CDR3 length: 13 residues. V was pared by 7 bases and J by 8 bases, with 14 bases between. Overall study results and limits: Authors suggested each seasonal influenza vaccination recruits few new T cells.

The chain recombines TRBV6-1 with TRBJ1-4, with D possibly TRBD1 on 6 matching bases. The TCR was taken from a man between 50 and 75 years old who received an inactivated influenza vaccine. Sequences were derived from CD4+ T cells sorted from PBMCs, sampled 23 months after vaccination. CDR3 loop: CASKTGLSEKLFF. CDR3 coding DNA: TGTGCCAGCAAGACAGGTTTATCGGAAAAACTGTTTTTT.